The rows below give T cell receptor beta chains drawn from one sample of a study of beta chain features in type 1 diabetes. TCRdb keeps only in-frame clones here, not all; method: immunoSEQ multiplex PCR. The table shows 130,000 or so clones, with 7% to 10% occurring only once. The sequencing input was central memory CD4+ T cells from blood. The receptor source for this set is a man aged 30 to 45 with type 1 diabetes. CDR3s include the opening cysteine and the closing phenylalanine or tryptophan. D genes are given only for firm matches. Rows may omit the clone size; those that give it use once, few, many or a size class.

-,TRBV7-2,TRBJ2-5,many,TGTGCCAGCAGCCTAGGGGGCGGGGGTGGAGAGACCCAGTACTTC,CASSLGGGGGETQYF
TRBD1,TRBV2,TRBJ1-5,-,TGTGCCAGCAAGTCGAACAGGGGAGGCAATCAGCCCCAGCATTTT,CASKSNRGGNQPQHF
-,TRBV28,TRBJ2-5,-,TGTGCCAGCTTGGGTATGGACAGACGGAACTCACCGAGGACCCAGTACTTC,CASLGMDRRNSPRTQYF
-,TRBV18,TRBJ2-3,-,TGTGCCAGCTCACAGAGCGTAGCAGATACGCAGTATTTT,CASSQSVADTQYF
TRBD1,TRBV29-1,TRBJ1-1,few,TGCAGCGCCTCACGACAGGGCACTGAAGCTTTCTTT,CSASRQGTEAFF
-,TRBV7-3,TRBJ1-6,once,TGTGCCAGCAGCTTAAGTAGCTCCTATAATTCACCCCTCCACTTT,CASSLSSSYNSPLHF
-,TRBV29-1,TRBJ2-1,-,TGCAGCGTTGACGTTCAGATCGCCTACAATGAGCAGTTCTTC,CSVDVQIAYNEQFF
-,TRBV30,TRBJ2-5,few,TGTGCCTGGAGCACTAACCTTCGGGAGACCCAGTACTTC,CAWSTNLRETQYF
TRBD1,TRBV7-2,TRBJ2-5,few,TGTGCCAGCAGCTGGGGGGACAGGGAAGAGACCCAGTACTTC,CASSWGDREETQYF
-,TRBV5-1,TRBJ2-5,few,TGCGCCAGCAGCTTGGCCGGGGGGCCACGAGAGACCCAGTACTTC,CASSLAGGPRETQYF
-,TRBV4-1,TRBJ1-5,-,TGCGCCAGCAGCCAAGGGGAGCTTCAGCCCCAGCATTTT,CASSQGELQPQHF
TRBD2,TRBV4-2,TRBJ2-3,few,TGTGCCAGCAGCCAAGGCCGCGGGGGGGTTACAGATACGCAGTATTTT,CASSQGRGGVTDTQYF
TRBD2,TRBV5-1,TRBJ2-5,few,TGCGCCAGCAGGGAGCGGGGGCAGTTTTTAGAGACCCAGTACTTC,CASRERGQFLETQYF
-,TRBV7-2,TRBJ1-5,few,TGTGCCAGCAGCTTAGAGCTTCTTCAGCCCCAGCATTTT,CASSLELLQPQHF
-,TRBV2,TRBJ2-2,few,TGTGCCAGCACCTTCGAGACTAGTTCGGGCGGGGAGCTGTTTTTT,CASTFETSSGGELFF
TRBD2,TRBV9,TRBJ2-3,-,TGTGCCAGCAGCGTAGGGCCTAGCGGGGACCACTATACGCAGTATTTT,CASSVGPSGDHYTQYF
-,TRBV11-1,TRBJ2-7,-,TGTGCCAGCAGCTTTTCGACAGGCCCCTACGAGCAGTACTTC,CASSFSTGPYEQYF
-,TRBV9,TRBJ2-7,few,TGTGCCAGCAGCTCTTTCCCCGAGGGGGAGTACGAGCAGTACTTC,CASSSFPEGEYEQYF
-,TRBV30,TRBJ2-3,-,TGTGCCTGGAGTCAAGGACTTTTAGATACGCAGTATTTT,CAWSQGLLDTQYF
-,TRBV28,TRBJ1-1,-,TGTGCCAGCAGCCCGGTGAACACTGAAGCTTTCTTT,CASSPVNTEAFF
-,TRBV28,TRBJ2-1,few,TGTGCCAGCAGTTCCACAGACGCTGAGCAGTTCTTC,CASSSTDAEQFF
-,TRBV28,TRBJ1-6,few,TGTGCCAGCAGTTTAAGCCTTGCAAACCCACCCCTCCACTTT,CASSLSLANPPLHF
TRBD1,TRBV15,TRBJ1-2,-,TGTGCCACCAGCAGAGATCGCCCCACAGGGGTTCTCACCTTC,CATSRDRPTGVLTF
TRBD1,TRBV10-2,TRBJ1-1,few,TGCGCCAGCAGGAGGGACAGCCAGGGGACTGAAGCTTTCTTT,CASRRDSQGTEAFF
TRBD1,TRBV5-5,TRBJ1-2,-,TGTGCCAGCAGTACGGCAGGGGGAAACTATGGCTACACCTTC,CASSTAGGNYGYTF
-,TRBV29-1,TRBJ2-3,-,TGCAGCGCCGCGGGGAGCACAGATACGCAGTATTTT,CSAAGSTDTQYF
TRBD1,TRBV28,TRBJ2-1,few,TGTGCCAGCATGAGACAGGGGGACACAAATGAGCAGTTCTTC,CASMRQGDTNEQFF
-,TRBV6-5,TRBJ1-6,few,TGTGCCAGCAGTTACTCGCGAACCGGGGATTCACCCCTCCACTTT,CASSYSRTGDSPLHF
-,TRBV4-3,TRBJ2-1,few,TGCGCCAGCAGCCAAGAAATCCCTTCCAATGAGCAGTTCTTC,CASSQEIPSNEQFF
-,TRBV30,TRBJ2-2,few,TGTGCCTGGAGTGTTGCCTCAGGTCCCGGGGAGCTGTTTTTT,CAWSVASGPGELFF
-,TRBV18,TRBJ2-7,few,TGTGCCAGCTCACCACCCGCGAGCATCTACGAGCAGTACTTC,CASSPPASIYEQYF
TRBD1,TRBV27,TRBJ2-4,few,TGTGCCAGCAGTTCCCCGGGACAGTCAAACATTCAGTACTTC,CASSSPGQSNIQYF
-,TRBV5-1,TRBJ2-3,few,TGCGCCAGCAGTTCGGTTGTAGGACCCCAGGGCGATACGCAGTATTTT,CASSSVVGPQGDTQYF
-,TRBV11-2,TRBJ1-2,-,TGTGCCAGCAGACCCGTAGGGGACTATGGCTACACCTTC,CASRPVGDYGYTF
-,TRBV28,TRBJ1-2,-,TGTGCCAGCAGCTACCGGGGGGGCCAGGGCTACACCTTC,CASSYRGGQGYTF
-,TRBV7-8,TRBJ1-1,-,TGTGCCAGCACCCGGGCGGGGGGGACTGAAGCTTTCTTT,CASTRAGGTEAFF
-,TRBV7-9,TRBJ1-1,few,TGTGCCAGCAGCTTGGTGACAGGATATGCTTTCTTT,CASSLVTGYAFF
-,TRBV5-4,TRBJ1-1,-,TGTGCCAGCAGCTTGCGAGAAACTGAAGCTTTCTTT,CASSLRETEAFF
TRBD1,TRBV30,TRBJ1-1,many,TGTGCCTGGAGGACAGGGTCTAACACTGAAGCTTTCTTT,CAWRTGSNTEAFF
TRBD1,TRBV10-3,TRBJ1-5,few,TGTGCCATCAGTGATAGACAGGGGGATCAGCCCCAGCATTTT,CAISDRQGDQPQHF